Each of the 30 T cell receptor beta chains below was sequenced from the same sample in a study of blood T cell repertoires in COVID-19. Only in-frame clones appear in the TCRdb table, and some are missing; sequencing was by immunoSEQ multiplex PCR. The repertoire holds over 85,000 clones, with approximately 86% as singletons. Input material: peripheral blood. The receptor source for this set is a woman aged 80 or older with acute or convalescent COVID-19.

The chain recombines TRBV24-1 with TRBJ2-2; TRBD1 might be the D (6 bases). Germline loops: CDR1 KGHDR, CDR2 SFDVKD. Trimming removed 3 bases at V and 1 base at J, with 14 bases between. CDR3 length equals 17 residues. The CDR3: CATSDPQGLLNTGELFF. CDR3 coding DNA: TGTGCCACCAGTGATCCCCAGGGGCTCCTGAACACCGGGGAGCTGTTTTTT.

The chain uses TRBV7-6 and TRBJ1-1; 9 nucleotides align to TRBD1. This CDR3 region has 15 residues. Germline-derived CDR1 and CDR2 are SGHVS and FNYEAQ. J gave up 8 bases and V 5 bases, and 12 bases lay outside the gene matches. CDR3 region: CASSKGQGYFVEAFF. CDR3 sequence (DNA): TGTGCCAGCAGCAAGGGACAGGGCTATTTTGTCGAAGCTTTCTTT.

In regard to this clone: Other DNA sequences in this sample translate to the same CDR3. V usage is TRBV11-3 and J usage is TRBJ2-7; 8 bases fit TRBD1. The length of the CDR3 is 15 residues. Germline CDR1 and CDR2: SGHNT and YENEEA. The J segment lost 2 bases and the V segment lost 0 bases, leaving 3 bases of the junction unmatched. CDR3 nucleotide sequence: TGTGCCAGCAGCTTAGAAGGACAGGGACCCTACGAGCAGTACTTC. Residues: CASSLEGQGPYEQYF.

The rearrangement uses TRBV28 and TRBJ1-5; 7 bases align to TRBD1. The CDR3 spans 14 residues. CDR1 MDHEN and CDR2 SYDVKM come from the germline V gene. The ends lost 6 bases at V and 6 bases at J; junction bases unmatched: 8. CDR3 in amino acids: CASREGGFSQPQHF. The CDR3 bases are TGTGCCAGCAGGGAAGGGGGCTTTAGTCAGCCCCAGCATTTT.

The CDR3 protein is CASSPTGYGYTF. CDR3 sequence (DNA): TGTGCCAGCTCACCAACAGGTTATGGCTACACCTTC. V and J are TRBV18 and TRBJ1-2; TRBD1 is a possible D gene (5 bases). With 2 bases removed from V and 5 bases from J, the gap between germline ends came to 6 bases. This CDR3 contains 12 residues. CDR1 is KGHSH, CDR2 LQKENI, per germline. Combining the CDR3 with reference TRBV18 and TRBJ1-2 gives the whole variable domain NAGVMQNPRHLVRRRGQEARLRCSPMKGHSHVYWYRQLPEEGLKFMVYLQKENIIDESGMPKERFSAEFPKEGPSILRIQQVVRGDSAAYFCASSPTGYGYTFGSGTRLTVV.

The chain employs TRBV3-1 (or the pseudogene TRBV3-2) and TRBJ1-2, with D perhaps TRBD1 (5 bases). The CDR3 is 12 residues long. The V end lost 4 bases, the J end lost 7 bases, and 10 bases lay between the germline ends. Germline CDR1 and CDR2: LGHDT and YNNKEL (reference sequence). CDR3 in DNA: TGTGCCAGCAGCCCTCAGGGACTTGGCTACACCTTC. This sequence encodes CASSPQGLGYTF.

V gene TRBV6-5 combines with J gene TRBJ2-2; 11 bases align to TRBD1. Per germline, CDR1 MNHEY and CDR2 SVGAGI. CDR3 length equals 14 residues. Trimming at V came to 6 bases and at J to 6 bases, leaving 3 bases not matched to a gene. The CDR3 DNA sequence: TGTGCCAGCAGGGAGGGACAGGGGGCCGGGGAGCTGTTTTTT. Protein product: CASREGQGAGELFF.

V is TRBV19 and J is TRBJ1-1; D may be TRBD1 (6 bases). This CDR3 is built from 14 residues. V lost 5 bases and J 5 bases, leaving 15 bases between the germline ends. Germline V gene data show CDR1 as LNHDA and CDR2 as SQIVND (reference sequence). This chain's CDR3 is CASSWAGERTEAFF. The CDR3 DNA reads as TGTGCCAGTAGTTGGGCAGGGGAAAGGACTGAAGCTTTCTTT.

The chain links TRBV12-3 or TRBV12-4 to TRBJ1-3; D not resolved. The CDR3 totals 13 residues. V lost 6 bases to trimming and J lost 0 bases, with 6 bases between them. Here the CDR3 DNA reads TGTGCCAGCAGGCCCAGCTCTGGAAACACCATATATTTT. It encodes CASRPSSGNTIYF.

This rearrangement joins TRBV5-6 to TRBJ2-3; 8 bases fit TRBD1. CDR1 and CDR2 from the germline V gene are SGHDT and YYEEEE. The CDR3 totals 15 residues. Losses at the gene ends were 1 base for V and 4 bases for J; bases not matched to a gene: 5. In nucleotides, the CDR3 is TGTGCCAGCAGCTTGCCAGGGGGCTGGGCAGATACGCAGTATTTT. Its translation is CASSLPGGWADTQYF.

V usage is TRBV7-2 and J usage is TRBJ1-5, with no clear D. CDR1 and CDR2 (germline): SGHTA, FQGNSA. The CDR3 has 13 residues. Trimming removed 2 bases from V and 4 bases from J, with 6 bases in between. The CDR3 spells CASSLWHNQPQHF. In DNA form, the CDR3 reads TGTGCCAGCAGCTTATGGCATAATCAGCCCCAGCATTTT.

This chain joins TRBV6-5 and TRBJ2-7; the D gene is possibly TRBD1 (6 bases). Germline values: CDR1 MNHEY, CDR2 SVGAGI. V was shortened by 10 bases and J by 4 bases, with 17 bases between the two germline ends. The CDR3 runs to 13 residues. In DNA form, the CDR3 reads TGTGCCACCCGTACAGGGAGTCGGTACGAGCAGTACTTC. The encoded protein is CATRTGSRYEQYF.

The V gene is TRBV29-1, the J gene TRBJ2-1; D may be TRBD2 (6 bases). Germline values: CDR1 SQVTM, CDR2 ANQGSEA. This CDR3 is built from 14 residues. Trimming cost V 7 bases and J 0 bases, with 13 bases left between them. In DNA form, the CDR3 reads TGCAGCGCCGAGGGGAGGAGCTCCTACAATGAGCAGTTCTTC. Its translation: CSAEGRSSYNEQFF.

Only a few counts were recorded for this clone. This chain uses TRBV27 with TRBJ1-1; D uncertain. CDR3 size: 13 residues. In germline, CDR1 is MNHEY, CDR2 SMNVEV (reference sequence). The V and J ends lost 7 bases and 1 base respectively, with 10 bases between them. CDR3 bases: TGTGCCAGCAAGTACTACCGGAACACTGAAGCTTTCTTT. Translated, it gives CASKYYRNTEAFF.

For this clone: This specimen includes other DNA sequences encoding the same CDR3. The CDR3 protein is CASSLAGGPYEQYF. In nucleotides, the CDR3 is TGCGCCAGCAGCTTGGCCGGGGGGCCCTACGAGCAGTACTTC. J is TRBJ2-7 and V is TRBV5-1; D may be TRBD2 (7 bases). V lost 0 bases and J 2 bases, leaving 9 bases between the germline ends. CDR1 SGHRS and CDR2 YFSETQ come from the germline V gene. The CDR3 covers 14 residues.

The chain has TRBV9 and TRBJ1-2; no firm D call. The V and J ends lost 3 bases and 2 bases respectively, with 8 bases between them. The CDR3 covers 13 residues. In germline, CDR1 is SGDLS, CDR2 YYNGEE. This chain's CDR3 is CASSAGPNYGYTF. As DNA, the CDR3 is TGTGCCAGCAGCGCTGGGCCGAACTATGGCTACACCTTC.

V is TRBV7-2 and J is TRBJ2-7, with 8 bases matching TRBD1. The CDR3 spans 13 residues. The germline gives CDR1 SGHTA, CDR2 FQGNSA. Trimming took 7 bases from V and 2 from J; bases not matched to a gene: 4. The CDR3 region has the DNA TGTGCCAGCACACTGACAGGGGCCTACGAGCAGTACTTC. It specifies CASTLTGAYEQYF.

CDR3 region: CSVADRGHTEAFF. DNA of the CDR3: TGCAGCGTCGCCGACAGGGGCCACACTGAAGCTTTCTTT. The V call is TRBV29-1, the J call TRBJ1-1; the match to TRBD1 covers 8 bases. Unmatched junction bases numbered 6, after V lost 6 bases and J lost 3 bases. CDR3 length equals 13 residues. In germline, CDR1 is SQVTM, CDR2 ANQGSEA.

The J gene is TRBJ1-1, the V gene TRBV5-1, with 7 bases identical to TRBD1. CDR1 and CDR2 from the germline V gene are SGHRS and YFSETQ. The length of the CDR3 is 14 residues. V shed 5 bases and J 4 bases; nucleotides not matched to a gene: 8. The DNA for the CDR3 is TGCGCCAGCAGAGCGACAGGGCTGCCCACTGAAGCTTTCTTT. Amino acids: CASRATGLPTEAFF.

The V call is TRBV19, the J call TRBJ1-1; D is undetermined. CDR3 length: 14 amino acids. Between the trimmed V and J ends, which lost 1 base and 0 bases, there was a span of 6 bases. The germline CDR1 and CDR2 sequences are LNHDA and SQIVND (reference sequence). Written as DNA, the CDR3 is TGTGCCAGTAGTATAGGACGGGTGAACACTGAAGCTTTCTTT. It specifies CASSIGRVNTEAFF.

This clone was seen a single time. CDR3 in amino acids: CASSLGQGVGSPLHF. The CDR3, as DNA: TGTGCCAGCAGCTTGGGACAGGGCGTAGGGTCACCCCTCCACTTT. The chain links TRBV7-8 to TRBJ1-6, with 9 bases matching TRBD1. Trimming at V came to 3 bases and at J to 10 bases, leaving 7 bases not matched to a gene. Looked up from germline, CDR1 is SGHVS and CDR2 is FQNEAQ. The CDR3 covers 15 residues.

The rearrangement joins TRBV2 to TRBJ1-4; D may be TRBD1 (5 bases). The V end lost 7 bases, the J end lost 3 bases, and 15 bases lay between the germline ends. Germline CDR1 reads SNHLY; CDR2 reads FYNNEI. CDR3 length equals 15 residues. This chain's CDR3 is CASKITGVSNEKLFF. Here the CDR3 DNA reads TGTGCCAGCAAGATTACAGGCGTTTCTAATGAAAAACTGTTTTTT.

This chain uses TRBV5-8 with TRBJ1-4; D not resolved. CDR1 and CDR2 (germline): SGHTS, YDEGEE. The CDR3 covers 14 residues. V gave up 0 bases and J gave up 8 bases, with 11 bases separating them. The CDR3 spells CASSLDSGWEKLFF. The CDR3 DNA reads TGTGCCAGCAGCTTGGACTCCGGGTGGGAAAAACTGTTTTTT. The complete variable domain, with remaining parts taken from reference TRBV5-8 and TRBJ1-4, reads EAGVTQSPTHLIKTRGQQATLRCSPISGHTSVYWYQQALGLGLQFLLWYDEGEERNRGNFPPRFSGRQFPNYSSELNVNALELEDSALYLCASSLDSGWEKLFFGSGTQLSVL.

J is TRBJ1-4 and V is TRBV10-3; TRBD1 matches at 9 bases. This CDR3 has 16 residues. In germline, CDR1 is ENHRY, CDR2 SYGVKD. J lost 7 bases, V lost 2 bases, and 8 bases had no gene match. The CDR3 bases are TGTGCCATCAGTGAGAAAGAGGACAGGGGTCGTGAAAAACTGTTTTTT. Encoded protein: CAISEKEDRGREKLFF.

V gene TRBV5-1 combines with J gene TRBJ2-7; possible D gene TRBD2, 7 bases. The CDR3 contains 15 residues. V shed 5 bases and J shed 3 bases, with 18 bases lying between them. Germline assignment: CDR1 SGHRS and CDR2 YFSETQ. The CDR3, as DNA: TGCGCCAGCAGTCTAGGGGGGGCAGGTTTCTACGAGCAGTACTTC. Translating it yields CASSLGGAGFYEQYF.

V usage is TRBV6-2 or TRBV6-3 and J usage is TRBJ1-6; D gene unclear. This CDR3 contains 13 residues. V lost 5 bases, J lost 4 bases, and 6 bases lay in between. CDR1 and CDR2 from the germline V gene are MNHEY and SVGEGT. CDR3 DNA: TGTGCCAGCAGTCGGGATTATAATTCACCCCTCCACTTT. Encoded protein: CASSRDYNSPLHF.

V and J are TRBV4-2 and TRBJ1-2; 10 bases match TRBD1. The CDR3 contains 16 residues. In germline, CDR1 is LGHNA, CDR2 YNFKEQ. J lost 4 bases, V lost 4 bases, and 9 bases had no gene match. The DNA of the CDR3 is TGTGCCAGCAGCCCGATGGGACAGGGGCGCGGCTATGGCTACACCTTC. Amino acids: CASSPMGQGRGYGYTF.

This rearrangement joins TRBV11-3 to TRBJ1-4, with D possibly TRBD1 on 5 matching bases. Germline V gives CDR1 SGHNT, CDR2 YENEEA. Trimming cost V 5 bases and J 8 bases, with 15 bases left between them. The CDR3 is 14 amino acids. The CDR3, as DNA: TGTGCCAGCAGCCCCCAGGGCAGGCTAGAAAAACTGTTTTTT. As protein: CASSPQGRLEKLFF.

This CDR3 is CATSDLGTGGTYGYTF. The DNA for the CDR3 is TGTGCCACCAGTGATTTAGGGACAGGGGGGACCTATGGCTACACCTTC. V is TRBV24-1 and J is TRBJ1-2; 11 bases map to TRBD1. This CDR3 region has 16 residues. Germline-derived CDR1 and CDR2 are KGHDR and SFDVKD. V lost 1 base, J lost 4 bases, and 4 bases stayed unmatched.

This rearrangement joins TRBV12-3 or TRBV12-4 to TRBJ2-7; the D is unclear. The CDR3 is made up of 13 amino acids. The ends were cut back, 5 bases at V and 3 bases at J, with 11 bases in the middle. CDR3 in DNA: TGTGCCAGCAGTATTTCAGCGATCTACGAGCAGTACTTC. Residues: CASSISAIYEQYF.